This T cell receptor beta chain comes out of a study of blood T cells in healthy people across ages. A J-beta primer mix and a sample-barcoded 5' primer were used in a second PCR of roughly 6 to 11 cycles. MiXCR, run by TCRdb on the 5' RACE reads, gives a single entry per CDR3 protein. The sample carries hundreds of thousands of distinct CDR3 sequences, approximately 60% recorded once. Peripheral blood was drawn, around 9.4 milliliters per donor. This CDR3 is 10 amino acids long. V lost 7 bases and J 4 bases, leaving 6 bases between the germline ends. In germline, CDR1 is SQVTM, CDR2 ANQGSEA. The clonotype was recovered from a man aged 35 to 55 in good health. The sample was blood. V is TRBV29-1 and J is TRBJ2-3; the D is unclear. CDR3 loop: CSAHSDTQYF. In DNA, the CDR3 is TGCAGCGCTCATTCAGATACGCAGTATTTT.